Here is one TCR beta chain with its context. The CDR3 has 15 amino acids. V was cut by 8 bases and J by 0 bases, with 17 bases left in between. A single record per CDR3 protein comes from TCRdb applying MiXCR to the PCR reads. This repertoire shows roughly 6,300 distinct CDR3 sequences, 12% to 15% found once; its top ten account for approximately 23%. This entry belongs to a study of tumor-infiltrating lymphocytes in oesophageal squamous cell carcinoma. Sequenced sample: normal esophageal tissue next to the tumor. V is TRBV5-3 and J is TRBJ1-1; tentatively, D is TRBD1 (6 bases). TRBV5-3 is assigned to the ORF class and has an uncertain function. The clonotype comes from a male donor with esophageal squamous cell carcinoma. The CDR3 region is CASSGYRALNTEAFF. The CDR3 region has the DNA TGTGCCAGCAGTGGTTACAGGGCTTTGAACACTGAAGCTTTCTTT.